These 22 T cell receptor beta chains share one sample of origin, sequenced in a study of blood T cell repertoires in COVID-19. Clones were read by immunoSEQ multiplex PCR, and TCRdb kept only the in-frame ones, dropping some. Here the sample spans approximately 340,000 clones, roughly 90% being singletons. The sequenced sample consisted of peripheral blood. These receptors were taken from a man aged 25-45 years with COVID-19, enrolled during active disease.

The chain joins TRBV28 to TRBJ1-5; D gene unclear. The V end was cut by 6 bases, the J end by 2 bases, with 11 bases between. There are 14 residues in the CDR3. Germline lookup yields CDR1 MDHEN and CDR2 SYDVKM. CDR3 sequence reads: CASRRTGGNQPQHF. CDR3 nucleotide sequence: TGTGCCAGCAGGAGGACTGGCGGCAATCAGCCCCAGCATTTT.

The rearrangement links TRBV11-3 to TRBJ2-2, with 15 positions matching TRBD2. The V gene end was trimmed by 5 bases and the J gene end by 3 bases; junction bases not matched to a gene: 7. This CDR3 comprises 18 residues. Germline V gives CDR1 SGHNT, CDR2 YENEEA. The CDR3 coding sequence is TGTGCCAGCAGCCCCGAGGGACTAGCGGGGGGATACACCGGGGAGCTGTTTTTT. As protein: CASSPEGLAGGYTGELFF.

The chain carries TRBV7-3 and TRBJ2-1, with D maybe TRBD2 (5 bases). The CDR3 sequence is 18 residues long. CDR1 and CDR2 from the germline V gene are SGHTA and FQGTGA. The V gene lost 5 bases and the J gene lost 0 bases, with 20 bases spanning the gap. The DNA of the CDR3 is TGTGCCAGCAGCGCGGGCCCCCCGACACTCAGCTCCTACAATGAGCAGTTCTTC. Translation: CASSAGPPTLSSYNEQFF.

V is TRBV5-8 and J is TRBJ2-2, with 9 nucleotides matching TRBD1. Germline CDR1 SGHTS, CDR2 YDEGEE. Trimming cost V 4 bases and J 5 bases; bases outside gene matches: 15. This CDR3 is built from 18 residues. Here the CDR3 DNA reads TGTGCCAGCAGCCATATCGCGGGACAGGGAGAATGGACCGGGGAGCTGTTTTTT. Translating it yields CASSHIAGQGEWTGELFF. The full variable domain, its missing parts supplied by reference TRBV5-8 and TRBJ2-2, is EAGVTQSPTHLIKTRGQQATLRCSPISGHTSVYWYQQALGLGLQFLLWYDEGEERNRGNFPPRFSGRQFPNYSSELNVNALELEDSALYLCASSHIAGQGEWTGELFFGEGSRLTVL.

Of note for this clone: The junction differs from germline at one of its ends, possibly a read error. This chain uses TRBV5-6 with TRBJ1-2; a possible D gene is TRBD1 (5 bases). Germline lookup yields CDR1 SGHDT and CDR2 YYEEEE. The CDR3 extends over 12 amino acids. CDR3 sequence: CASSSTGLGLNF. The CDR3 nucleotides are TGTGCCAGCAGCTCAACGGGGCTAGGACTAAACTTC.

Only one count was recorded for this clone. The V and J genes are TRBV5-6 and TRBJ1-2; possibly TRBD1 for D (5 bases). Trimming pared 0 bases from V and 8 bases from J, leaving 11 bases between. The CDR3 consists of 13 residues. Per the germline V gene, CDR1 is SGHDT and CDR2 is YYEEEE. CDR3 in DNA: TGTGCCAGCAGCTTGGGCCAGGGAGGAGGCTACACCTTC. Translating it yields CASSLGQGGGYTF.

This clone was observed a handful of times. This chain joins TRBV5-4 and TRBJ1-2; TRBD1 matches at 8 bases. Trimming at V came to 4 bases and at J to 4 bases, leaving 9 bases not matched to a gene. This CDR3 contains 15 residues. Germline CDR1 is SGHNT and CDR2 is YYREEE (reference sequence). The CDR3 spells CASSKEDRVGYGYTF. CDR3 coding DNA: TGTGCCAGCAGCAAAGAGGACAGGGTGGGCTATGGCTACACCTTC.

This clone has a single count. The V gene is TRBV21-1, the J gene TRBJ1-4. TRBV21-1 is an annotated pseudogene. The CDR3 is 15 amino acids. CDR3 coding DNA: TGTGCCAGCACCCAAGAGCAGAGGTGGGTCGAAAAACTGTTTTTT. It encodes CASTQEQRWVEKLFF.

This chain links TRBV7-9 with TRBJ1-1; D is perhaps TRBD1 (5 bases). The V gene's germline CDR1 is SEHNR and CDR2 FQNEAQ (reference sequence). This CDR3 region has 12 residues. V was clipped by 2 bases and J by 10 bases, with 11 bases between them. CDR3 in DNA: TGTGCCAGCAGCTTATGGGGAGGGGTAGCTTTCTTT. Its protein is CASSLWGGVAFF.

The table lists this clone with a few counts. The chain uses TRBV6-6 and TRBJ2-1; TRBD1 aligns across 10 bases. The CDR3 has 15 amino acids. The V gene end was trimmed by 2 bases and the J gene end by 5 bases; junction bases not matched to a gene: 3. The germline V gene encodes CDR1 MNHNY and CDR2 SVGAGI (reference sequence). This CDR3 reads CASSYPGQGNNEQFF. For the CDR3, the DNA is TGTGCCAGCAGTTACCCGGGACAGGGGAACAATGAGCAGTTCTTC.

V gene TRBV2 combines with J gene TRBJ2-3; weak D call: TRBD2 (5 bases). The germline CDR1 and CDR2 sequences are SNHLY and FYNNEI. CDR3 size: 18 residues. V was cut by 4 bases and J by 2 bases, with 22 bases left in between. CDR3 bases: TGTGCCAGCAGTGTACGGCGGGCTTCTCCCCAGATCACAGATACGCAGTATTTT. This translates into CASSVRRASPQITDTQYF. Full variable domain (remainder filled in from reference TRBV2 and TRBJ2-3): EPEVTQTPSHQVTQMGQEVILRCVPISNHLYFYWYRQILGQKVEFLVSFYNNEISEKSEIFDDQFSVERPDGSNFTLKIRSTKLEDSAMYFCASSVRRASPQITDTQYFGPGTRLTVL.

The J gene is TRBJ2-1, the V gene TRBV9, with D possibly matching TRBD1 (6 bases). This CDR3 contains 14 residues. Trimming took 2 bases from V and 9 from J, leaving 15 bases between them. Germline assignment: CDR1 SGDLS and CDR2 YYNGEE. The DNA for the CDR3 is TGTGCCAGCAGCGTCTACAGGGTAGGGGGTGAGCAGTTCTTC. This translates into CASSVYRVGGEQFF.

The chain uses TRBV7-2 and TRBJ1-2, with 8 bases aligning to TRBD1. CDR1 is SGHTA and CDR2 is FQGNSA in the germline V gene. J gave up 8 bases and V 5 bases, and 10 bases lay outside the gene matches. The CDR3 runs to 14 residues. CDR3 loop: CASSLERTGWGYTF. In nucleotides, the CDR3 is TGTGCCAGCAGCCTGGAGAGGACAGGGTGGGGCTACACCTTC.

V and J are TRBV12-3 or TRBV12-4 and TRBJ1-1; the D gene is possibly TRBD1 (6 bases). This CDR3 has 13 residues. Trimming removed 3 bases from V and 11 bases from J, with 16 bases in between. CDR3 in DNA: TGTGCCAGCAGTTTCTCCTCACCAGGGGAGGCTTTCTTT. Residues: CASSFSSPGEAFF.

The V gene is TRBV7-6, the J gene TRBJ2-6, with TRBD1 identical over 7 bases. V lost 1 base, J lost 0 bases, and 3 bases stayed unmatched. This CDR3 is 17 amino acids long. CDR1 SGHVS and CDR2 FNYEAQ come from the germline V gene. Here the CDR3 reads CASSLEQGTSGANVLTF. For the CDR3, the DNA is TGTGCCAGCAGCTTAGAACAGGGGACCTCTGGGGCCAACGTCCTGACTTTC. Supplemented by reference TRBV7-6 and TRBJ2-6, the full variable domain reads GAGVSQSPRYKVTKRGQDVALRCDPISGHVSLYWYRQALGQGPEFLTYFNYEAQQDKSGLPNDRFSAERPEGSISTLTIQRTEQRDSAMYRCASSLEQGTSGANVLTFGAGSRLTVL.

The rearrangement uses TRBV9 and TRBJ1-4, with D perhaps matching TRBD1 (6 bases). Trimming stripped 5 bases from V and 5 bases from J, with 10 bases between. This CDR3 is built from 13 residues. The germline CDR1 and CDR2 sequences are SGDLS and YYNGEE. CDR3 in amino acids: CASRKGENEKLFF. CDR3 DNA: TGTGCCAGCAGAAAGGGGGAGAATGAAAAACTGTTTTTT.

The V gene is TRBV5-1, the J gene TRBJ2-7; TRBD2 agrees at 10 bases. This CDR3 region has 14 residues. Germline values: CDR1 SGHRS, CDR2 YFSETQ. The V and J ends lost 6 bases and 4 bases, in that order; junction bases with no gene match: 7. Here the CDR3 DNA reads TGCGCCAGCACTCCTAGCGGGAGCAGGTACGAGCAGTACTTC. Its translation is CASTPSGSRYEQYF.

This chain joins TRBV7-2 and TRBJ2-7; TRBD2 matches at 8 bases. Germline assignment: CDR1 SGHTA and CDR2 FQGNSA. The CDR3 contains 14 residues. V lost 4 bases, J lost 2 bases, and 4 bases stayed unmatched. The CDR3 nucleotides read TGTGCCAGCAGCTCGATAGCGGGACCCTACGAGCAGTACTTC. It translates to CASSSIAGPYEQYF.

This rearrangement joins TRBV27 to TRBJ2-3; 8 bases fit TRBD2. This CDR3 region has 14 residues. In germline, CDR1 is MNHEY, CDR2 SMNVEV (reference sequence). J gave up 4 bases and V 3 bases, and 3 bases lay outside the gene matches. In DNA, the CDR3 is TGTGCCAGCAGTTTGGGACTAGTAGCAGATACGCAGTATTTT. Translation: CASSLGLVADTQYF.

The chain has TRBV4-2 and TRBJ2-5, with D tentatively TRBD2 (5 bases). Trimming stripped 1 base from V and 1 base from J, with 13 bases between. Germline lookup yields CDR1 LGHNA and CDR2 YNFKEQ. The CDR3 covers 16 residues. CDR3 residues: CASSQALRSGQETQYF. The CDR3 bases are TGTGCCAGCAGCCAAGCCCTAAGGAGCGGCCAAGAGACCCAGTACTTC.

The chain is built from TRBV6-5 and TRBJ2-5; 10 bases line up with TRBD1. CDR1 is MNHEY and CDR2 is SVGAGI in the germline V gene. The CDR3 is made up of 16 amino acids. The ends lost 4 bases at V and 4 bases at J; junction bases unmatched: 9. The CDR3 region is CASSFSGTGAGETQYF. The CDR3 bases are TGTGCCAGCAGTTTCTCCGGGACAGGGGCTGGAGAGACCCAGTACTTC.

The V call is TRBV6-2 or TRBV6-3, the J call TRBJ1-3; TRBD1 might be the D (6 bases). Germline assignment: CDR1 MNHEY and CDR2 SVGEGT. CDR3 length: 15 amino acids. V dropped 4 bases and J dropped 0 bases, with 10 bases sitting between them. The CDR3 DNA is TGTGCCAGCAGTTGGGACACCCGCTCTGGAAACACCATATATTTT. Encoded protein: CASSWDTRSGNTIYF.